This T cell receptor (beta chain) was captured by sequencing in a study of T-cell reconstitution after alpha-beta-depleted transplantation in children. Preparation of the TCRbeta library involved a method that used unique molecular identifiers. Each CDR3 protein is one row after TCRdb ran MiXCR on the PCR reads. The data hold some 340,000 distinct CDR3 sequences, with about a tenth observed a single time. The CDR3 loop spans 18 amino acids. V was cut by 4 bases and J by 5 bases, with 24 bases left in between. Looked up from germline, CDR1 is MGHRA and CDR2 is YSYEKL. Sample: PBMCs from the stem cell graft donor, taken from the stem cell graft. The J gene is TRBJ2-1, the V gene TRBV4-1; D might be TRBD2 (6 bases). This receptor was identified in a human donor who donated a stem cell graft to a child with acute lymphoblastic leukemia. The CDR3 here is CASSPAGTGVRFDNEQFF. For the CDR3, the DNA is TGCGCCAGCAGCCCTGCGGGGACCGGGGTTAGGTTTGACAATGAGCAGTTCTTC.